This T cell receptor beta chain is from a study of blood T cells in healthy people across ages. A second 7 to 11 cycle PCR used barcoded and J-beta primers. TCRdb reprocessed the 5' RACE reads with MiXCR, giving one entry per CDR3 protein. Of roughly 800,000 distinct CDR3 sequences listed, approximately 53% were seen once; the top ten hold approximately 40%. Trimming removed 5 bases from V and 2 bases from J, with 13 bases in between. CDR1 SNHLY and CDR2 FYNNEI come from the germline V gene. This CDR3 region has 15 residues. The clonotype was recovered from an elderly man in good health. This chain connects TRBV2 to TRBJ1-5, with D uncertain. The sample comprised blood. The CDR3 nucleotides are TGTGCCAGCAGTTCACCGAGGGCAGGCAATCAGCCCCAGCATTTT. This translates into CASSSPRAGNQPQHF.